One sample yielded the 32 T cell receptor beta chains listed below, sequenced in a study of T cell clones after liver transplantation. Sequenced by immunoSEQ multiplex PCR; TCRdb stores in-frame clones only, minus some. In the table there are about 80,000 clones, about 82% of which are singletons. The input for sequencing was CD4+ T cells from blood, taken 45 to 47 months after liver transplant. The source of these receptors is a human patient who received a liver transplant. A subset of T cells may come from the graft donor.

The rearrangement joins TRBV28 to TRBJ2-6, with D tentatively TRBD1 (6 bases). The CDR3 loop spans 19 amino acids. V dropped 2 bases and J dropped 0 bases, with 17 bases sitting between them. From germline, CDR1 is MDHEN and CDR2 SYDVKM. As DNA, the CDR3 is TGTGCCAGCAGTTTAAGGCCTGCAGGGGTCTTCTCTGGGGCCAACGTCCTGACTTTC. This encodes CASSLRPAGVFSGANVLTF.

The chain links TRBV2 to TRBJ1-5; D possibly corresponds to TRBD1 (6 bases). The CDR3 consists of 15 residues. V was clipped by 4 bases and J by 7 bases, with 17 bases between them. Germline V lookup: CDR1 SNHLY, CDR2 FYNNEI. The CDR3 sequence is CASSVGTTKGQPQHF. The CDR3 DNA reads TGTGCCAGCAGTGTCGGGACAACAAAAGGCCAGCCCCAGCATTTT. Variable domain in full (rest from reference TRBV2 and TRBJ1-5): EPEVTQTPSHQVTQMGQEVILRCVPISNHLYFYWYRQILGQKVEFLVSFYNNEISEKSEIFDDQFSVERPDGSNFTLKIRSTKLEDSAMYFCASSVGTTKGQPQHFGDGTRLSIL.

The J gene is TRBJ2-7, the V gene TRBV28; D unresolved. The germline gives CDR1 MDHEN, CDR2 SYDVKM. CDR3 length: 12 residues. V was cut by 5 bases and J by 0 bases, with 5 bases left in between. The CDR3 here is CASSLSSYEQYF. In DNA form, the CDR3 reads TGTGCCAGCAGTCTCTCCTCCTACGAGCAGTACTTC.

The chain has TRBV6-5 and TRBJ2-2; 7 nucleotides agree with TRBD2. The CDR3 spans 14 residues. Trimming took 5 bases from V and 2 from J; bases not matched to a gene: 2. Germline V CDR1 and CDR2: MNHEY, SVGAGI. The CDR3 sequence: CASSRDYNTGELFF. The CDR3 DNA reads as TGTGCCAGCAGTCGGGACTACAACACCGGGGAGCTGTTTTTT.

The V and J genes are TRBV28 and TRBJ2-7; D ambiguous. V was trimmed by 6 bases and J by 3 bases, leaving 21 bases between them. The germline V gene has CDR1 MDHEN and CDR2 SYDVKM. The CDR3 is made up of 16 amino acids. CDR3 nucleotides: TGTGCCAGCAGAGAAAGCCTTAGCCCGGGCGGCTACGAGCAGTACTTC. This codes for CASRESLSPGGYEQYF.

This clone has just one count. This chain connects TRBV28 to TRBJ2-3; 9 nucleotides agree with TRBD2. Trimming removed 8 bases from V and 3 bases from J; junction bases left unmatched: 9. This CDR3 has 15 residues. Germline V gene sequence: CDR1 MDHEN, CDR2 SYDVKM. The chain's CDR3 is CASSGGGAQTDTQYF. CDR3 coding DNA: TGTGCCAGCTCCGGCGGGGGGGCGCAGACAGATACGCAGTATTTT.

The CDR3 is CASSSLGRFSEQYF. The CDR3 coding sequence is TGCGCCAGCAGCTCGTTGGGTAGATTCTCCGAGCAGTACTTC. This chain links TRBV5-1 with TRBJ2-7; D is undetermined. CDR3 size: 14 residues. Germline CDR1 and CDR2: SGHRS and YFSETQ. The V end was cut by 3 bases, the J end by 6 bases, with 16 bases between.

V usage is TRBV2 and J usage is TRBJ1-4; 9 nucleotides agree with TRBD1. Germline values: CDR1 SNHLY, CDR2 FYNNEI. V was pared by 6 bases and J by 2 bases, with 4 bases of the junction left unmatched. The CDR3 is 15 residues long. CDR3 bases: TGTGCCAGCAGGGGGACAGGGATGACTAATGAAAAACTGTTTTTT. Translating it yields CASRGTGMTNEKLFF.

This clone was counted a few times. V is TRBV2 and J is TRBJ1-2, with D tentatively TRBD1 (6 bases). Trimming stripped 3 bases from V and 2 bases from J, with 10 bases between. The CDR3 has 14 residues. The germline V gene has CDR1 SNHLY and CDR2 FYNNEI. The CDR3 nucleotides read TGTGCCAGCAGTGAGCAGGGGCCCAACTATGGCTACACCTTC. Protein product: CASSEQGPNYGYTF.

V and J are TRBV6-5 and TRBJ2-1; D may be TRBD2 (6 bases). Germline CDR1 MNHEY, CDR2 SVGAGI. V shed 5 bases and J shed 10 bases, with 9 bases lying between them. The CDR3 length is 11 residues. CDR3 residues: CASSASGEQFF. As DNA, the CDR3 is TGTGCCAGCAGTGCAAGCGGGGAGCAGTTCTTC.

This chain links TRBV5-4 with TRBJ1-1, with D tentatively TRBD1 (5 bases). Germline lookup yields CDR1 SGHNT and CDR2 YYREEE (reference sequence). This CDR3 is built from 14 residues. Trimming removed 0 bases at V and 0 bases at J, with 6 bases between. The CDR3 DNA sequence: TGTGCCAGCAGCTTGGAGGGGATGAACACTGAAGCTTTCTTT. Translating it yields CASSLEGMNTEAFF.

J is TRBJ1-5 and V is TRBV6-1, with 7 bases fitting TRBD1. The germline gives CDR1 MNHNS, CDR2 SASEGT. The CDR3 length is 15 residues. Losses at the gene ends were 4 bases for V and 4 bases for J; bases not matched to a gene: 7. The CDR3 reads CASSGRGGYNQPQHF. CDR3 nucleotides: TGTGCCAGCAGTGGTAGAGGGGGCTATAATCAGCCCCAGCATTTT.

This chain uses TRBV5-4 with TRBJ2-7; D uncertain. The V end was cut by 2 bases, the J end by 2 bases, with 11 bases between. CDR1 and CDR2 (germline): SGHNT, YYREEE (reference sequence). There are 14 residues in the CDR3. DNA for the CDR3: TGTGCCAGCAGCTTTGGGCTGCTAGCCTACGAGCAGTACTTC. This sequence encodes CASSFGLLAYEQYF.

The chain links TRBV13 to TRBJ1-1, with D possibly TRBD1 on 6 matching bases. CDR1 and CDR2 (germline): PRHDT, FYEKMQ (reference sequence). CDR3 length: 15 amino acids. V dropped 5 bases and J dropped 1 base, with 14 bases sitting between them. CDR3 coding DNA: TGTGCCAGCAGCCCTTCGGACAGAAGGAACACTGAAGCTTTCTTT. Its translation is CASSPSDRRNTEAFF.

The gene calls are TRBV2 and TRBJ2-5, with D perhaps matching TRBD2 (6 bases). The CDR3 runs to 16 residues. Trimming removed 7 bases at V and 5 bases at J, with 23 bases between. The V gene's germline CDR1 is SNHLY and CDR2 FYNNEI. CDR3 nucleotide sequence: TGTGCCAGCACCACGTCTGGGACTTGGGTGGTGGAGACCCAGTACTTC. Translation: CASTTSGTWVVETQYF.

The gene calls are TRBV19 and TRBJ1-2, with 9 bases identical to TRBD1. Trimming removed 3 bases from V and 10 bases from J; junction bases left unmatched: 12. The CDR3 has 15 residues. CDR1 and CDR2 from the germline V gene are LNHDA and SQIVND (reference sequence). The CDR3 DNA reads TGTGCCAGTAGTATGCGTGGTTCGGGACAGGGTGTCTACACCTTC. Residues: CASSMRGSGQGVYTF.

The chain uses TRBV11-3 and TRBJ2-3; TRBD2 might be the D (5 bases). Germline V gene data show CDR1 as SGHNT and CDR2 as YENEEA. Trimming pared 1 base from V and 4 bases from J, leaving 9 bases between. CDR3 length equals 14 residues. The chain's CDR3 is CASSLVSGSDTQYF. The CDR3 DNA reads as TGTGCCAGCAGCTTAGTCTCGGGGTCAGATACGCAGTATTTT.

The rearrangement joins TRBV28 to TRBJ1-1, with D hard to call. The CDR3 runs to 15 residues. Germline V gene lookup returns CDR1 MDHEN and CDR2 SYDVKM. Trimming took 3 bases from V and 2 from J, leaving 13 bases between them. DNA of the CDR3: TGTGCCAGCAGTTTCCAACGTGGGGTCAACACTGAAGCTTTCTTT. It translates to CASSFQRGVNTEAFF.

V is TRBV28 and J is TRBJ2-1; 8 bases agree with TRBD2. With 6 bases clipped from V and 0 bases from J, the junction kept 7 bases outside the gene matches. The CDR3 length is 16 residues. Germline CDR1 MDHEN, CDR2 SYDVKM. DNA for the CDR3: TGTGCCAGCAGACCCGGGGGGGACGCCTCCTACAATGAGCAGTTCTTC. It codes for CASRPGGDASYNEQFF.

This chain links TRBV27 with TRBJ2-2; no clear D. CDR1 and CDR2 (germline): MNHEY, SMNVEV (reference sequence). The V and J ends lost 5 bases and 1 base respectively, with 14 bases between them. The CDR3 contains 16 residues. The CDR3 bases are TGTGCCAGCAGTGATCCTACTGCCTTGAACACCGGGGAGCTGTTTTTT. It translates to CASSDPTALNTGELFF.

The chain links TRBV18 to TRBJ1-1, with D possibly being TRBD1 (5 bases). Germline V gene sequence: CDR1 KGHSH, CDR2 LQKENI. With 4 bases removed from V and 1 base from J, the gap between germline ends came to 10 bases. CDR3 length: 14 amino acids. The CDR3 DNA reads TGTGCCAGCTCACAGGGGACGGGGAACACTGAAGCTTTCTTT. This translates into CASSQGTGNTEAFF. The variable domain in full, with the rest retrieved from reference TRBV18 and TRBJ1-1, is NAGVMQNPRHLVRRRGQEARLRCSPMKGHSHVYWYRQLPEEGLKFMVYLQKENIIDESGMPKERFSAEFPKEGPSILRIQQVVRGDSAAYFCASSQGTGNTEAFFGQGTRLTVV.

V usage is TRBV28 and J usage is TRBJ1-1; D is undetermined. Trimming shortened V by 2 bases and J by 4 bases, and 5 bases separated the two germline ends. Germline values: CDR1 MDHEN, CDR2 SYDVKM. This CDR3 is built from 12 residues. The CDR3 DNA reads as TGTGCCAGCAGTTTAGGGCTCACTGAAGCTTTCTTT. Translated, it gives CASSLGLTEAFF.

V is TRBV5-1 and J is TRBJ1-4; D gene ambiguous. Germline CDR1 is SGHRS and CDR2 is YFSETQ. Trimming took 2 bases from V and 0 from J, leaving 8 bases between them. There are 15 residues in the CDR3. The CDR3, as DNA: TGCGCCAGCAGCTTTGGAACAGCAACTAATGAAAAACTGTTTTTT. Amino acids: CASSFGTATNEKLFF.

The chain links TRBV6-1 to TRBJ2-1, with D perhaps TRBD1 (5 bases). This CDR3 region has 17 residues. Trimming stripped 2 bases from V and 4 bases from J, with 18 bases between. Per the germline V gene, CDR1 is MNHNS and CDR2 is SASEGT. The CDR3 is CASSESTLGALYNEQFF. In DNA form, the CDR3 reads TGTGCCAGCAGTGAATCCACTCTTGGGGCTCTATACAATGAGCAGTTCTTC.

The CDR3 bases are TGTGCCAGCAGTTGGACTAGCGGGCCCCAATACGAGCAGTTCTTC. This translates into CASSWTSGPQYEQFF. This chain joins TRBV7-3 and TRBJ2-1; 11 bases agree with TRBD2. Per germline, CDR1 SGHTA and CDR2 FQGTGA. J gave up 10 bases and V 6 bases, and 11 bases lay outside the gene matches. The CDR3 length is 15 residues.

The rearrangement links TRBV5-5 to TRBJ2-2; possible D gene TRBD1, 5 bases. This CDR3 contains 13 residues. V was pared by 5 bases and J by 5 bases, with 10 bases between. Germline-derived CDR1 and CDR2 are SGHKS and YYEKEE (reference sequence). The CDR3 region is CASRLRVTGELFF. Here the CDR3 DNA reads TGTGCCAGCAGGCTCAGGGTGACCGGGGAGCTGTTTTTT.

The genes are TRBV5-8 and TRBJ1-1, with D hard to call. With 3 bases removed from V and 5 bases from J, the gap between germline ends came to 8 bases. Germline CDR1 reads SGHTS; CDR2 reads YDEGEE. The CDR3 length is 12 residues. The CDR3 DNA follows: TGTGCCAGCAGCTCCTGGCGGACTGAAGCTTTCTTT. Its protein is CASSSWRTEAFF. The variable domain in full, completed from reference TRBV5-8 and TRBJ1-1, reads EAGVTQSPTHLIKTRGQQATLRCSPISGHTSVYWYQQALGLGLQFLLWYDEGEERNRGNFPPRFSGRQFPNYSSELNVNALELEDSALYLCASSSWRTEAFFGQGTRLTVV.

This chain uses TRBV29-1 with TRBJ2-2, with unresolved D. CDR1 SQVTM and CDR2 ANQGSEA come from the germline V gene. Trimming removed 4 bases from V and 0 bases from J, with 6 bases in between. This CDR3 has 13 amino acids. The CDR3, as DNA: TGCAGCGTTGCCAGGACGAACACCGGGGAGCTGTTTTTT. It specifies CSVARTNTGELFF.

The chain uses TRBV19 and TRBJ2-3; TRBD2 aligns across 11 bases. The J segment lost 9 bases and the V segment lost 3 bases, leaving 11 bases of the junction unmatched. CDR3 length: 16 residues. CDR1 is LNHDA, CDR2 SQIVND, per germline (reference sequence). The CDR3 region is CASSMGLAGGSGTQYF. CDR3 bases: TGTGCCAGTAGTATGGGGCTAGCGGGAGGAAGTGGGACGCAGTATTTT.

V is TRBV4-1 and J is TRBJ2-5; weak D call: TRBD2 (6 bases). The CDR3 sequence is 17 residues long. Trimming shortened V by 1 base and J by 5 bases, and 20 bases separated the two germline ends. Germline assignment: CDR1 MGHRA and CDR2 YSYEKL. DNA for the CDR3: TGCGCCAGCAGCCAAGTATGGACGTCTAGCGTTGGGGAGACCCAGTACTTC. Its protein product is CASSQVWTSSVGETQYF.

A note on this clone: The sample has other DNA sequences that encode this CDR3 too. The chain joins TRBV5-1 to TRBJ1-4, with D uncertain. The CDR3 is 14 amino acids. V lost 1 base to trimming and J lost 5 bases, with 9 bases between them. Germline assignment: CDR1 SGHRS and CDR2 YFSETQ. The chain's CDR3 is CASSLQRSNEKLFF. The CDR3 nucleotides are TGCGCCAGCAGCTTGCAACGGTCAAATGAAAAACTGTTTTTT.

This sequence joins TRBV27 and TRBJ2-4; 9 nucleotides match TRBD2. The CDR3 consists of 15 residues. The trim removed 4 bases at V and 6 bases at J, leaving 7 bases unmatched. The V gene's germline CDR1 is MNHEY and CDR2 SMNVEV (reference sequence). CDR3 loop: CASSSSLAGLNIQYF. The CDR3 DNA reads as TGTGCCAGCAGTTCTTCTCTAGCGGGGCTAAACATTCAGTACTTC.